This TCR beta chain originates from a study of low-dose radiotherapy and immunotherapy resistance in tumors. Overall study: Treatment of Cohort 1 consisted of 0.5 Gy per fraction every 2 weeks, adding up to 6.5 Gy. Patients took aspirin (300 mg orally, daily) for four cycles beginning at cycle 1 day 1.

Germline V gene lookup returns CDR1 LGHDT and CDR2 YNNKEL (reference sequence). The V gene end was trimmed by 4 bases and the J gene end by 6 bases; junction bases not matched to a gene: 9. The CDR3 length is 15 residues. Time point specified: before trial treatment. All of the donors were given nivolumab, ipilimumab, aspirin, low-dose cyclophosphamide and low-dose radiotherapy as part of RACIN, a single-arm trial. Inclusion covered patients whose advanced solid tumors lacked tumor-infiltrating lymphocytes. In its sample, this clonotype was seen many times. TRAV and TRBV primers primed cDNA for both TCRalpha and TCRbeta. A roughly 21-cycle PCR with a constant-region primer and V-primer adapter amplified TCRs. TCRdb used MiXCR to reprocess the reads, holding one entry per CDR3 protein. The sample yields 35,000 to 50,000 distinct CDR3 sequences, about 28% seen once.

This receptor was obtained from a male donor with gallbladder cancer. The sample here was PBMCs, taken before treatment. The chain couples TRBV3-1 to TRBJ2-1, with 7 bases matching TRBD2. Here the CDR3 reads CASSLFWGGSNEQFF. As DNA, the CDR3 is TGTGCCAGCAGCCTCTTCTGGGGGGGAAGCAATGAGCAGTTCTTC.